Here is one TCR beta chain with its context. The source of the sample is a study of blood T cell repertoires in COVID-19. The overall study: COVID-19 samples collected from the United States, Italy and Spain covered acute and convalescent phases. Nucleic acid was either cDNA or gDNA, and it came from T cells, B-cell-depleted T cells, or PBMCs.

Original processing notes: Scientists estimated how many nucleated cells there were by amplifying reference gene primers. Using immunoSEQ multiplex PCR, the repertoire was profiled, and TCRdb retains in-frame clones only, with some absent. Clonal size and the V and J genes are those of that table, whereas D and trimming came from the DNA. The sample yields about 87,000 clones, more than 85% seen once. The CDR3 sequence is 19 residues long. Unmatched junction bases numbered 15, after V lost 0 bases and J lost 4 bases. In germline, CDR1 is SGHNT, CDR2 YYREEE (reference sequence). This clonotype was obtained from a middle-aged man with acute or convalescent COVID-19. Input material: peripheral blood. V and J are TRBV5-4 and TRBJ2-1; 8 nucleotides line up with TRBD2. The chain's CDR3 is CASSLGGGSASGRYNEQFF. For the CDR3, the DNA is TGTGCCAGCAGCTTGGGAGGGGGTTCTGCTAGCGGGCGATACAATGAGCAGTTCTTC.